This T cell receptor (beta chain) was sequenced for a study of T cell clusters in autoimmune cytopenias (dated by TCRdb to between 2018 and 2021). In terms of the full investigation: The median TRB sequencing depth was around 50,000 reads per sample, and the median number of distinct TRB clonotypes was approximately 2,000 per sample. Alongside healthy, CLL and autoimmune hepatitis controls, autoimmune cytopenia patients had their peripheral blood TRB and IGH repertoires sequenced at active disease and again during treatment follow-up. The goal of the study was to determine whether autoimmune cytopenia patients have a disease-specific immune repertoire signature that could serve as a blood-based biomarker.

About this clonotype itself: Its antigen remains undetermined.

To amplify TRB rearrangements, a touch-down multiplex PCR protocol was run with the TRB-A and TRB-B primer pools combined in a single tube. Illumina adapters and sample indices were attached to the amplicons through two consecutive PCR reactions using Phusion HS II polymerase. The amplicons were purified from gel with the NucleoSpin Gel and PCR Clean-up kit, after which the amplicons were quantified by Qubit and checked for quality on an Agilent 2100 Bioanalyzer. Libraries were sequenced on an Illumina MiSeq using 600-cycle, single-indexed, paired-end runs. The authors' analysis ran thus. MiXCR version 2.1.12 with the default MiXCR reference library was used to align and assemble TRB reads. A clone was defined by each unique CDR3 nucleotide sequence, and analysis was restricted to productive sequences with at least two reads. To assess repertoire diversity, an R script computed alpha-parameterized diversity profiles (alpha 0 to 5), which included the Shannon (alpha 1) and Simpson (alpha 2) indices. Combinatorial TRB VJ usage was computed with the tcR package and compared between cohorts by principal component analysis with ade4. Using GLIPH, TCRbeta CDR3s were clustered on pairs of cohorts matched for age and read depth, and a Wilcoxon test was used to compare cluster frequencies. With the reads reprocessed by TCRdb, a single entry stands for each CDR3 protein sequence and no DNA is reported. In this record, the V and J calls reflect TCRdb's handling and not the investigators' own analysis. Per the sample table, the count is fewer than 4,500 distinct CDR3 sequences. Jointly, the top ten make up 30% to 45% of the sample.

There are 15 amino acids in the CDR3, from cysteine to phenylalanine inclusive. The nucleotide record is missing. Findings and caveats that apply to the study as a whole: GLIPH suggested that primary autoimmune cytopenia patients lacked physiological T cell clusters: 45 to 60 clusters were exclusive to healthy donors versus fewer than 20 exclusive to patients. Compared with active autoimmune hepatitis patients, healthy donors had almost three times as many exclusive TRB clusters, a finding consistent with an autoimmunity-wide signature. The T cell clusters were defined in silico only, and their functional role remained to be validated experimentally. The cluster-lack signature was not observed for secondary cytopenia versus CLL, as the signature was apparently masked by the dominant lymphoma-associated repertoire. The TRB repertoire shifts, including less even repertoires in secondary cytopenia and CLL, mostly reflected lymphoma bias and not autoimmunity.

For each sample, TRB amplification used 250 to 300 ng of peripheral blood genomic DNA, equal to some 38,000 genome equivalents. The chain couples TRBV12-3 or TRBV12-4 to TRBJ2-7; TCRdb's D call of TRBD1 is untestable without DNA. Sample: peripheral blood. This sequence was found in a human donor with an autoimmune cytopenia or autoimmune hepatitis (not recorded which). The CDR3 in this case is CASSGDRGLLDEQYF.